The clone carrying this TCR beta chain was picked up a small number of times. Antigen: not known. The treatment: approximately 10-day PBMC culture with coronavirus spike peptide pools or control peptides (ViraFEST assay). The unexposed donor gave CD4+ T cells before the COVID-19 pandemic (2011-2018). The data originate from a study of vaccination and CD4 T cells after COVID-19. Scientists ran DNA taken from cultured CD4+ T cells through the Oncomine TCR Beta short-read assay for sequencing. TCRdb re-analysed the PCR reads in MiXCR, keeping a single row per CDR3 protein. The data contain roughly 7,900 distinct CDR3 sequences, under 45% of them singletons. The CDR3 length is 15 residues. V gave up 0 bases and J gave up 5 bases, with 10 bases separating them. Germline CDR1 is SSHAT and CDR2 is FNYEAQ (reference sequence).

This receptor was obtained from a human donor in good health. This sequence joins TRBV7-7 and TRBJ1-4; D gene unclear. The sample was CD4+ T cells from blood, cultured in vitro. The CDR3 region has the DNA TGTGCCAGCAGCTTAGCACCCGGACGGAATGAAAAACTGTTTTTT. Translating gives CASSLAPGRNEKLFF.